This T cell receptor beta chain appears in the sequencing data of a study of T cells after yellow fever vaccination (dated by TCRdb to between 2018 and 2021). A note on the overall study: The SMART-Seq v4 Ultra Low Input RNA kit was used to prepare libraries from fractions with low cell numbers. Blood was collected at multiple timepoints before and after primary and secondary immunization, and bulk PBMC replicates and cell subsets were isolated. To follow T-cell clones before and after primary and booster YFV17D yellow fever vaccination, bulk TCR alpha and beta repertoires were sequenced over time. The cohort comprised two healthy male donors, one aged 18 to 29 and one aged 30 to 40 years. Broad study findings and their caveats: The secondary T-cell response was weaker than the primary response but faster, peaking on day 5 instead of day 15. A small share of clonotypes was detected in both CD4 and CD8 compartments, with the overlap likely arising from convergent recombination. Most clones expanded after primary vaccination were re-detected after the booster (around 96% of CD4 and around 88% of CD8), suggesting broad memory maintenance. Computational filtering was required because FACS-sorted repertoires could contain abundant contaminating clonotypes from the bulk population. The study included only a couple of donors, which limits how far the findings can be generalized.

Sequencing used an Illumina NovaSeq 6000. TCR cDNA was synthesized by 5'RACE template switching, which introduced a universal primer site and unique molecular identifiers. Priming for cDNA synthesis came from both the TCR alpha and TCR beta constant segments. Library amplification used two PCR steps, and the second PCR step added sample barcodes and sequencing adapters. Libraries were sequenced on Illumina HiSeq 2500 (2x100 bp) or NovaSeq (2x150 bp). The source study handled its data this way. MIGEC was used to demultiplex reads and collapse the reads into UMI consensus sequences, and MiXCR was used for V(D)J alignment. Vaccine-responding clonotypes were defined with edgeR using replicate PBMC samples, requiring FDR below 0.01 and a log2 fold change above 5 up to day 15. Each bulk clonotype was labeled CD4 or CD8 based on which sequenced repertoire, CD4 or CD8, contained the clonotype at higher abundance. TCRdb cleaned the public reads at Q25 with fastp, built clones with MiXCR and kept in-frame beta chains. CDR3 protein duplicates are merged, each entry listing the most common genes and DNA. The authors' filters were not applied to this entry. The sample table contains roughly 400,000 distinct CDR3 sequences; only one count was recorded for over 15% of them. Of the sample, roughly a sixth is held by the ten largest clones.

V is shortened by 1 base, J by 4 bases, and the region joining them spans 10 bases. CDR1 is given as LGHNA and CDR2 as YSLEER, both from the germline V gene. There are 14 amino acids in the CDR3, from cysteine to phenylalanine inclusive. Only the CDR3 portion is preserved as DNA: 42 bases, with reading frame beginning at the first base. According to the study, the label for this sample's treatment or condition signals: live attenuated yellow fever vaccine strain. At every blood-draw timepoint, two biological replicates of bulk PBMCs were collected. PBMCs were isolated from peripheral blood using a standard Ficoll-Paque protocol. TriZol was used to extract RNA from bulk PBMCs, from CD4 and CD8 fractions, and from dextramer-positive and dextramer-negative fractions. This clonotype was seen a handful of times. Its antigen specificity is not known. No clone much larger than this one lies a single base away; base qualities are absent.

This receptor was identified in a man between 18 and 29 years old who received the YFV17D yellow fever vaccine. This material consisted of PBMCs, taken before the yellow fever booster vaccination. The sequence is built from TRBV4-3 and TRBJ1-1, with the identity of the D gene unclear. The CDR3 region reads CASSQGGRLTEAFF. The nucleotide sequence is given as TGCGCCAGCAGCCAAGGAGGCAGACTCACTGAAGCTTTCTTT.